Listed below are T cell receptor beta chains from one sample, sequenced in a study of immune evolution from preneoplasia to lung adenocarcinoma. Generated by immunoSEQ multiplex PCR, the TCRdb table keeps only in-frame clones and is missing some. Seen here are several thousand clones, 90% observed once, and the top ten hold 2% to 3%. The sequenced sample was FFPE invasive lung adenocarcinoma tissue. The receptors were gathered from a person aged 70 to 85 with invasive lung adenocarcinoma. The CDR3 runs from the conserved cysteine through the conserved F or W. The D gene is left open where the match is weak. Only part of the rows carry a size: once, few, many, or a class if the clone is expanded.

d_gene: .; j_gene: TRBJ2-5; v_gene: TRBV9; abundance: .; CDR3aa: CASSVAGRRQETQYF; CDR3nt: TGTGCCAGCAGCGTAGCTGGGAGACGCCAAGAGACCCAGTACTTC
d_gene: .; j_gene: TRBJ2-1; v_gene: TRBV5-1; abundance: .; CDR3aa: CASRGVAYNEQFF; CDR3nt: TGCGCTTCCAGGGGCGTCGCTTACAATGAGCAGTTCTTC
d_gene: .; j_gene: TRBJ1-1; v_gene: TRBV4-1; abundance: .; CDR3aa: CASSHGGYREAFF; CDR3nt: TGCGCCAGCAGCCACGGAGGGTATCGGGAAGCTTTCTTT
d_gene: .; j_gene: TRBJ2-1; v_gene: TRBV28; abundance: .; CDR3aa: CASSLSQGNEQFF; CDR3nt: TGTGCCAGCAGTTTATCCCAAGGCAATGAGCAGTTCTTC
d_gene: TRBD2; j_gene: TRBJ2-5; v_gene: TRBV5-1; abundance: .; CDR3aa: CASSLQRGPQETQYF; CDR3nt: TGCGCCAGCAGCTTGCAGCGGGGACCACAAGAGACCCAGTACTTC
d_gene: .; j_gene: TRBJ2-7; v_gene: TRBV6-1; abundance: .; CDR3aa: CATLPGSSYEQYF; CDR3nt: TGTGCCACCCTACCAGGGAGCTCCTACGAGCAGTACTTC
d_gene: TRBD2; j_gene: TRBJ2-3; v_gene: TRBV29-1; abundance: .; CDR3aa: CSVVGGSKDTQYF; CDR3nt: TGCAGCGTTGTCGGGGGGAGTAAGGATACGCAGTATTTT
d_gene: .; j_gene: TRBJ2-2; v_gene: TRBV4-1; abundance: .; CDR3aa: CASSQEGSITNTGELFF; CDR3nt: TGCGCCAGCAGCCAAGAGGGGTCGATAACGAACACCGGGGAGCTGTTTTTT
d_gene: .; j_gene: TRBJ1-1; v_gene: TRBV27; abundance: .; CDR3aa: CASTDAAGQGGTEAFF; CDR3nt: TGTGCCAGCACCGATGCCGCCGGGCAGGGAGGCACTGAAGCTTTCTTT
d_gene: .; j_gene: TRBJ1-3; v_gene: TRBV15; abundance: .; CDR3aa: CATSRDPGGLRRNTIYF; CDR3nt: TGTGCCACCAGCAGAGATCCGGGTGGGTTGAGACGAAACACCATATATTTT
d_gene: TRBD1; j_gene: TRBJ2-1; v_gene: TRBV6-1; abundance: .; CDR3aa: CASSEWDRVYNEQFF; CDR3nt: TGTGCCAGCAGTGAATGGGACAGGGTCTACAATGAGCAGTTCTTC
d_gene: TRBD1; j_gene: TRBJ1-2; v_gene: TRBV28; abundance: .; CDR3aa: CASSLWTGWGYTF; CDR3nt: TGTGCCAGCAGTCTCTGGACAGGGTGGGGCTACACCTTC
d_gene: .; j_gene: TRBJ1-2; v_gene: TRBV28; abundance: .; CDR3aa: CASSIRDPVGYGYTF; CDR3nt: TGTGCCAGCAGTATCCGGGACCCAGTCGGCTATGGCTACACCTTC
d_gene: TRBD2; j_gene: TRBJ2-3; v_gene: TRBV29-1; abundance: .; CDR3aa: CSVTIAGVYDTQYF; CDR3nt: TGCAGCGTAACCATAGCGGGAGTCTACGATACGCAGTATTTT
d_gene: TRBD2; j_gene: TRBJ2-3; v_gene: TRBV23-1; abundance: .; CDR3aa: CAGGLAGEEGTDTQYF; CDR3nt: TGCGCCGGGGGACTAGCGGGAGAGGAAGGCACAGATACGCAGTATTTT
d_gene: .; j_gene: TRBJ2-5; v_gene: TRBV7-2; abundance: .; CDR3aa: CASSLGGAREETQYF; CDR3nt: TGTGCCAGCAGCTTAGGCGGCGCTAGGGAGGAGACCCAGTACTTC
d_gene: .; j_gene: TRBJ2-7; v_gene: TRBV29-1; abundance: .; CDR3aa: CSVEEEGSEQYF; CDR3nt: TGCAGCGTTGAAGAAGAGGGTAGCGAGCAGTACTTC
d_gene: TRBD2; j_gene: TRBJ2-7; v_gene: TRBV30; abundance: .; CDR3aa: CAGFARAGGGEQYF; CDR3nt: TGTGCCGGATTCGCAAGAGCGGGAGGAGGCGAGCAGTACTTC
d_gene: .; j_gene: TRBJ1-3; v_gene: TRBV29-1; abundance: .; CDR3aa: CSVEVPTSGNTIYF; CDR3nt: TGCAGCGTTGAGGTACCCACATCTGGAAACACCATATATTTT
d_gene: .; j_gene: TRBJ1-5; v_gene: TRBV9; abundance: .; CDR3aa: CASSADSYNQPQHF; CDR3nt: TGTGCCAGCAGCGCGGACAGCTATAATCAGCCCCAGCATTTT
d_gene: .; j_gene: TRBJ1-1; v_gene: TRBV10-3; abundance: .; CDR3aa: CASTGATRWTEAFF; CDR3nt: TGTGCCTCCACGGGGGCCACTAGATGGACTGAAGCTTTCTTT
d_gene: .; j_gene: TRBJ1-2; v_gene: TRBV28; abundance: .; CDR3aa: CATRRQRNYGYTF; CDR3nt: TGTGCCACCAGAAGGCAGAGAAACTATGGCTACACCTTC
d_gene: .; j_gene: TRBJ2-7; v_gene: TRBV4-1; abundance: .; CDR3aa: CASSQQWGNYEQYF; CDR3nt: TGCGCCAGCAGCCAACAGTGGGGAAACTACGAGCAGTACTTC
d_gene: TRBD1; j_gene: TRBJ1-2; v_gene: TRBV29-1; abundance: .; CDR3aa: CSASGTGAVSGGYTF; CDR3nt: TGCAGCGCCTCCGGGACAGGAGCCGTGTCAGGCGGCTACACCTTC
d_gene: .; j_gene: TRBJ2-4; v_gene: TRBV2; abundance: .; CDR3aa: CASSVDRHQYF; CDR3nt: TGTGCCAGCAGTGTAGACAGACATCAGTACTTC
d_gene: TRBD1; j_gene: TRBJ1-2; v_gene: TRBV28; abundance: .; CDR3aa: CASSLYQGAAGHYGYTF; CDR3nt: TGTGCCAGCAGTTTGTATCAGGGGGCGGCGGGCCACTATGGCTACACCTTC
d_gene: .; j_gene: TRBJ2-6; v_gene: TRBV6-5; abundance: .; CDR3aa: CASSGSFSGANVLTF; CDR3nt: TGTGCCAGCAGTGGTTCGTTCTCTGGGGCCAACGTCCTGACTTTC
d_gene: .; j_gene: TRBJ1-5; v_gene: TRBV6-1; abundance: .; CDR3aa: CASSELGAGNQPQHF; CDR3nt: TGTGCCAGCAGTGAACTAGGGGCTGGCAATCAGCCCCAGCATTTT
d_gene: .; j_gene: TRBJ1-1; v_gene: TRBV27; abundance: .; CDR3aa: CASSLGQGNTEAFF; CDR3nt: TGTGCCAGCAGTTTAGGCCAGGGGAACACTGAAGCTTTCTTT
d_gene: TRBD2; j_gene: TRBJ2-7; v_gene: TRBV28; abundance: .; CDR3aa: CASRGVTGSEQYF; CDR3nt: TGTGCCAGCCGGGGGGTAACAGGATCTGAGCAGTACTTC
d_gene: .; j_gene: TRBJ2-7; v_gene: TRBV11-2; abundance: once; CDR3aa: CASSPPAGVGEQYF; CDR3nt: TGTGCCAGCAGCCCCCCGGCAGGGGTTGGGGAGCAGTACTTC
d_gene: .; j_gene: TRBJ2-7; v_gene: TRBV11-2; abundance: once; CDR3aa: CASSSNLGSEQYF; CDR3nt: TGTGCCAGCAGCTCAAATCTGGGATCCGAGCAGTACTTC
d_gene: .; j_gene: TRBJ2-5; v_gene: TRBV2; abundance: .; CDR3aa: CASRWLAQPSGTQYF; CDR3nt: TGTGCCAGCAGGTGGTTAGCTCAACCGTCAGGGACCCAGTACTTC
d_gene: .; j_gene: TRBJ2-7; v_gene: TRBV28; abundance: .; CDR3aa: CASRTAYEQYF; CDR3nt: TGTGCCAGCAGGACAGCCTACGAGCAGTACTTC
d_gene: TRBD1; j_gene: TRBJ1-5; v_gene: TRBV18; abundance: .; CDR3aa: CASSPQGTGNRQPQHF; CDR3nt: TGTGCCAGCTCACCCCAGGGGACAGGGAATAGGCAGCCCCAGCATTTT
d_gene: TRBD1; j_gene: TRBJ1-2; v_gene: TRBV6-1; abundance: .; CDR3aa: CASSTLDRDRGYTF; CDR3nt: TGTGCCAGCAGCACCTTGGACAGGGATCGTGGCTACACCTTC
d_gene: TRBD1; j_gene: TRBJ2-7; v_gene: TRBV6-5; abundance: .; CDR3aa: CASRKTQGIRYEQYF; CDR3nt: TGTGCCAGCAGGAAGACACAGGGGATAAGGTACGAGCAGTACTTC
d_gene: .; j_gene: TRBJ1-2; v_gene: TRBV4-1; abundance: once; CDR3aa: CASSPILWGNYGYTF; CDR3nt: TGCGCCAGCAGCCCAATCCTGTGGGGCAACTATGGCTACACCTTC
d_gene: .; j_gene: TRBJ1-2; v_gene: TRBV18; abundance: .; CDR3aa: CASSPPVALREGYTF; CDR3nt: TGTGCCAGCTCACCACCCGTAGCACTTCGTGAGGGCTACACCTTC
d_gene: .; j_gene: TRBJ1-5; v_gene: TRBV20-1; abundance: .; CDR3aa: CSAAGDQPQHF; CDR3nt: TGCAGTGCGGCAGGGGATCAGCCCCAGCATTTT
d_gene: .; j_gene: TRBJ2-1; v_gene: TRBV14; abundance: .; CDR3aa: CASSQDRRSYNEQFF; CDR3nt: TGTGCCAGCAGCCAAGATCGAAGGTCCTACAATGAGCAGTTCTTC
d_gene: .; j_gene: TRBJ2-7; v_gene: TRBV18; abundance: .; CDR3aa: CASSPGGWEQYF; CDR3nt: TGTGCCAGCTCCCCCGGGGGTTGGGAGCAGTACTTC
d_gene: .; j_gene: TRBJ1-1; v_gene: TRBV7-6; abundance: .; CDR3aa: CASSLSRNTEAFF; CDR3nt: TGTGCCAGCAGCTTAAGCAGGAACACTGAAGCTTTCTTT
d_gene: .; j_gene: TRBJ1-5; v_gene: TRBV27; abundance: .; CDR3aa: CASSKERTRTPQHF; CDR3nt: TGTGCCAGCAGTAAGGAACGGACGAGGACCCCCCAGCATTTT
d_gene: .; j_gene: TRBJ1-2; v_gene: TRBV5-4; abundance: .; CDR3aa: CASSFMGAPGYTF; CDR3nt: TGTGCCAGCAGCTTTATGGGGGCGCCCGGCTACACCTTC
d_gene: TRBD1; j_gene: TRBJ1-1; v_gene: TRBV2; abundance: .; CDR3aa: CASSETGVGNTEAFF; CDR3nt: TGTGCCAGCAGTGAAACAGGGGTAGGGAACACTGAAGCTTTCTTT
d_gene: .; j_gene: TRBJ1-4; v_gene: TRBV11-2; abundance: .; CDR3aa: CASGRQLNEKLFF; CDR3nt: TGTGCCAGCGGCAGACAGCTAAATGAAAAACTGTTTTTT
d_gene: TRBD1; j_gene: TRBJ1-4; v_gene: TRBV2; abundance: .; CDR3aa: CASSESGQGRKLFF; CDR3nt: TGTGCCAGCAGTGAGTCCGGACAGGGGCGAAAACTGTTTTTT
d_gene: .; j_gene: TRBJ2-7; v_gene: TRBV5-1; abundance: .; CDR3aa: CASSLQGGYEQYF; CDR3nt: TGCGCCAGCAGCTTGCAGGGCGGCTACGAGCAGTACTTC
d_gene: .; j_gene: TRBJ2-3; v_gene: TRBV29-1; abundance: .; CDR3aa: CSVTGSNTDTQYF; CDR3nt: TGCAGCGTGACAGGTTCCAACACAGATACGCAGTATTTT
d_gene: TRBD1; j_gene: TRBJ1-1; v_gene: TRBV27; abundance: .; CDR3aa: CASSSDMTGVGTEAFF; CDR3nt: TGTGCCAGCAGTTCCGATATGACAGGGGTCGGCACTGAAGCTTTCTTT
d_gene: TRBD1; j_gene: TRBJ2-3; v_gene: TRBV19; abundance: .; CDR3aa: CASSIGQGAYTDTQYF; CDR3nt: TGTGCCAGTAGTATCGGGCAGGGGGCTTACACAGATACGCAGTATTTT
d_gene: TRBD1; j_gene: TRBJ2-2; v_gene: TRBV5-4; abundance: .; CDR3aa: CASKDRGTTGELFF; CDR3nt: TGTGCCAGCAAAGACAGGGGTACCACCGGGGAGCTGTTTTTT